The 22 T cell receptor beta chains below were found in one sample sequenced in a study of glioma-infiltrating T cells after dendritic cell vaccination. As to time point: after dendritic cell vaccination, including at tumor progression/relapse. The data were produced by immunoSEQ multiplex PCR, yet TCRdb's version contains in-frame clones alone and is incomplete. The table includes about 10,000 clones, roughly four fifths detected once. The input for sequencing was blood, taken after dendritic cell vaccination. Receptors were obtained from a human donor with glioblastoma.

The chain combines TRBV6-1 with TRBJ2-7; 9 bases align to TRBD1. From germline, CDR1 is MNHNS and CDR2 SASEGT. V trimming: 10 bases; J trimming: 6 bases; junction bases outside the gene matches: 16. The CDR3 runs to 15 residues. CDR3 loop: CATDNGGTGTREQYF. The CDR3 DNA follows: TGTGCCACCGACAACGGCGGGACAGGGACTCGCGAGCAGTACTTC.

The chain carries TRBV5-5 and TRBJ2-6; TRBD1 matches 11 bases. V was clipped by 0 bases and J by 2 bases; unmatched bases: 1. The CDR3 has 17 residues. From germline, CDR1 is SGHKS and CDR2 YYEKEE (reference sequence). CDR3 sequence (DNA): TGTGCCAGCAGCTTGGGGACAGGGGGCGCTGGGGCCAACGTCCTGACTTTC. It yields the protein CASSLGTGGAGANVLTF.

V is TRBV18 and J is TRBJ1-5; TRBD1 might be the D (5 bases). The CDR3 has 14 residues. Germline CDR1 and CDR2: KGHSH and LQKENI. V lost 4 bases and J 3 bases, leaving 10 bases between the germline ends. The CDR3 protein is CASSRTGPNQPQHF. In DNA, the CDR3 is TGTGCCAGCTCACGCACAGGCCCCAATCAGCCCCAGCATTTT.

This chain connects TRBV7-9 to TRBJ2-3, with D tentatively TRBD2 (6 bases). V was shortened by 4 bases and J by 3 bases, with 14 bases between the two germline ends. Germline V gives CDR1 SEHNR, CDR2 FQNEAQ (reference sequence). The CDR3 has 15 residues. The chain's CDR3 is CASSSFGGITDTQYF. CDR3 in DNA: TGTGCCAGCAGCTCCTTTGGCGGGATAACAGATACGCAGTATTTT.

The sample holds a few counts of this clone. V gene TRBV21-1 combines with J gene TRBJ2-7; TRBD1, the table's D call, lacks a check against the DNA. TRBV21-1 is an annotated pseudogene. The CDR3 totals 12 residues. In DNA, the CDR3 is TGTGCAGGGGGCAGACCTGGCTACGAGCAGTACTTC. Protein: CAGGRPGYEQYF.

This chain connects TRBV4-1 to TRBJ2-1, with TRBD1 identical over 9 bases. V shed 3 bases and J 9 bases; nucleotides not matched to a gene: 6. CDR1 and CDR2 from the germline V gene are MGHRA and YSYEKL. The CDR3 is made up of 14 amino acids. The CDR3 is CASSQGQGRGEQFF. The CDR3 nucleotides read TGCGCCAGCAGCCAGGGACAGGGAAGGGGTGAGCAGTTCTTC.

This clone was seen a single time. This chain joins TRBV28 and TRBJ2-7; 7 bases align to TRBD2. The germline V gene has CDR1 MDHEN and CDR2 SYDVKM. The ends lost 5 bases at V and 2 bases at J; junction bases unmatched: 21. This CDR3 comprises 19 residues. The CDR3 sequence is CASSHREGRQAGPPYEQYF. CDR3 DNA: TGTGCCAGCAGTCATAGGGAGGGGAGGCAAGCGGGACCTCCCTACGAGCAGTACTTC. The whole variable domain, remainder taken from reference TRBV28 and TRBJ2-7, is DVKVTQSSRYLVKRTGEKVFLECVQDMDHENMFWYRQDPGLGLRLIYFSYDVKMKEKGDIPEGYSVSREKKERFSLILESASTNQTSMYLCASSHREGRQAGPPYEQYFGPGTRLTVT.

The genes are TRBV2 and TRBJ2-5; 12 nucleotides match TRBD2. V lost 4 bases and J lost 6; bases outside the gene matches: 9. CDR1 SNHLY and CDR2 FYNNEI come from the germline V gene. The CDR3 totals 16 residues. Here the CDR3 DNA reads TGTGCCAGCAGTGGTCTAGCGGGAGGGCCGGGAAAGACCCAGTACTTC. Amino acids: CASSGLAGGPGKTQYF.

The CDR3, as DNA: TGTGCCAGCAGCCCTTACAGGGCTGGGGAGACCCAGTACTTC. Its protein is CASSPYRAGETQYF. This chain uses TRBV9 with TRBJ2-5; tentative D call: TRBD1 (6 bases). V lost 4 bases and J 5 bases, leaving 15 bases between the germline ends. The germline V gene encodes CDR1 SGDLS and CDR2 YYNGEE. This CDR3 has 14 amino acids.

The chain combines TRBV5-4 with TRBJ2-7; TRBD2 matches at 7 bases. Germline lookup yields CDR1 SGHNT and CDR2 YYREEE (reference sequence). Trimming at V came to 4 bases and at J to 6 bases, leaving 10 bases not matched to a gene. This CDR3 comprises 14 residues. CDR3 region: CASSVDAGAFEQYF. CDR3 coding DNA: TGTGCCAGCAGCGTGGACGCGGGAGCTTTCGAGCAGTACTTC.

The chain combines TRBV7-2 with TRBJ1-2; D ambiguous. With 2 bases removed from V and 1 base from J, the gap between germline ends came to 5 bases. There are 13 residues in the CDR3. Germline V gives CDR1 SGHTA, CDR2 FQGNSA. Here the CDR3 DNA reads TGTGCCAGCAGCTTAAGACATAACTATGGCTACACCTTC. Its translation: CASSLRHNYGYTF.

The CDR3 sequence is CASQEDALTEAFF. Here the CDR3 DNA reads TGCGCCAGCCAGGAGGACGCTTTGACTGAAGCTTTCTTT. V and J are TRBV5-1 and TRBJ1-1; D gene unclear. V was shortened by 7 bases and J by 5 bases, with 15 bases between the two germline ends. CDR3 length equals 13 residues. Germline V CDR1 and CDR2: SGHRS, YFSETQ.

This chain joins TRBV28 and TRBJ2-7; a weak D match, TRBD2 (6 bases). Germline loops: CDR1 MDHEN, CDR2 SYDVKM. Trimming took off 3 bases at V and 2 bases at J, with 11 bases between the two ends. CDR3 length: 14 amino acids. As DNA, the CDR3 is TGTGCCAGCAGTTTGGGGGGAGAGGCCTACGAGCAGTACTTC. It specifies CASSLGGEAYEQYF.

V gene TRBV6-5 combines with J gene TRBJ1-1; TRBD1 aligns across 7 bases. There are 14 residues in the CDR3. Germline V gene sequence: CDR1 MNHEY, CDR2 SVGAGI. Germline trimming cut 6 bases from V and 4 bases from J; bases unmatched to any gene: 8. CDR3: CASSPRGRVTEAFF. CDR3 coding DNA: TGTGCCAGCAGCCCAAGGGGGCGTGTCACTGAAGCTTTCTTT.

The chain employs TRBV14 and TRBJ1-3; D unclear. The CDR3 runs to 17 residues. Deletions cut 4 bases from V and 0 bases from J, with 16 bases between. Germline CDR1 reads SGHDN; CDR2 reads FVKESK. The CDR3 nucleotides read TGTGCCAGCAGCCCAGCGGAAGACAAGTTCTCTGGAAACACCATATATTTT. It codes for CASSPAEDKFSGNTIYF.

The rearrangement uses TRBV15 and TRBJ2-7, with a possible D match to TRBD1 (5 bases). Germline values: CDR1 LNHNV, CDR2 YYDKDF (reference sequence). Trimming removed 1 base at V and 4 bases at J, with 8 bases between. This CDR3 comprises 13 residues. CDR3 protein: CATSRVDIYEQYF. CDR3 coding DNA: TGTGCCACCAGCAGAGTGGACATTTACGAGCAGTACTTC. The full variable domain, rest sourced from reference TRBV15 and TRBJ2-7, is DAMVIQNPRYQVTQFGKPVTLSCSQTLNHNVMYWYQQKSSQAPKLLFHYYDKDFNNEADTPDNFQSRRPNTSFCFLDIRSPGLGDTAMYLCATSRVDIYEQYFGPGTRLTVT.

J is TRBJ2-5 and V is TRBV7-9; TRBD1 matches 8 bases. The V segment lost 1 base and the J segment 5 bases; nucleotides outside the gene matches: 9. The CDR3 spans 16 residues. Germline loops: CDR1 SEHNR, CDR2 FQNEAQ (reference sequence). CDR3: CASSLVAGGWKETQYF. The CDR3 nucleotides read TGTGCCAGCAGCTTAGTGGCAGGGGGCTGGAAGGAGACCCAGTACTTC.

The chain carries TRBV7-9 and TRBJ2-2; a possible D gene is TRBD2 (6 bases). This CDR3 is 14 amino acids long. V was cut by 5 bases and J by 7 bases, with 14 bases left in between. Germline V CDR1 and CDR2: SEHNR, FQNEAQ (reference sequence). The CDR3 DNA sequence: TGTGCCAGCAGCCCAGAGAGGGGACTCGGGGAGCTGTTTTTT. It is translated as CASSPERGLGELFF.

V and J are TRBV15 and TRBJ1-2; D gene ambiguous. V was cut by 4 bases and J by 7 bases, with 13 bases left in between. This CDR3 is 13 amino acids long. Germline loops: CDR1 LNHNV, CDR2 YYDKDF (reference sequence). The CDR3 DNA reads TGTGCCACCAGCACACGGGAAACTAGTGGCTACACCTTC. Translating gives CATSTRETSGYTF.

In this sample, this clone turned up once. The chain uses TRBV29-1 and TRBJ2-2; unclear D gene. V lost 4 bases to trimming and J lost 4 bases, with 7 bases between them. CDR3 length: 12 amino acids. Germline CDR1 is SQVTM and CDR2 is ANQGSEA. The CDR3 DNA reads as TGCAGCGTTGGACATTCCACCGGGGAGCTGTTTTTT. This sequence encodes CSVGHSTGELFF.

V and J are TRBV5-1 and TRBJ2-6; 7 bases match TRBD1. This CDR3 has 16 amino acids. V lost 0 bases to trimming and J lost 4 bases; unmatched junction nucleotides: 4. Germline CDR1 and CDR2: SGHRS and YFSETQ. CDR3 DNA: TGCGCCAGCAGCTTGGCGACAGGGTCAGGGGCCAACGTCCTGACTTTC. Translation: CASSLATGSGANVLTF.

The chain carries TRBV5-1 and TRBJ2-3; 12 nucleotides align to TRBD2. With 3 bases clipped from V and 7 bases from J, the junction kept 6 bases outside the gene matches. Germline assignment: CDR1 SGHRS and CDR2 YFSETQ. The CDR3 consists of 15 residues. CDR3 DNA: TGCGCCAGCAGCTCGCCGGGACTAGCGGGCTATACGCAGTATTTT. Encoded protein: CASSSPGLAGYTQYF.